This T cell receptor beta chain was captured in a study of shared clonotypes between healthy human individuals. Study outcomes and limitations: Donors were few, which limited the genetic and exposure-history diversity represented.

Trimming stripped 3 bases from V and 1 base from J, with 19 bases between. This CDR3 spans 17 amino acids. The germline gives CDR1 MDHEN, CDR2 SYDVKM. The table came from immunoSEQ multiplex PCR; TCRdb's copy has only in-frame clones and leaves some out. The sample holds 2 million to 2.5 million clones, approximately 94% seen once. Note on this clone: Antigen specificity is unknown.

The sample consisted of naive CD4+ T cells sorted from blood. The subset here: CD45RA+ positively selected. The chain carries TRBV28 and TRBJ2-7; TRBD2 is a possible D gene (6 bases). The receptor's source is a man younger than 35 in good health. This chain's CDR3 is CASSLEGRRPVSYEQYF. The CDR3 DNA reads as TGTGCCAGCAGTTTGGAGGGCCGGCGCCCCGTATCCTACGAGCAGTACTTC. The full variable domain, with the rest looked up from reference TRBV28 and TRBJ2-7, is DVKVTQSSRYLVKRTGEKVFLECVQDMDHENMFWYRQDPGLGLRLIYFSYDVKMKEKGDIPEGYSVSREKKERFSLILESASTNQTSMYLCASSLEGRRPVSYEQYFGPGTRLTVT.